The 10 T cell receptor beta chains given below trace back to one sample, sequenced in a study of blood T cells in healthy people across ages. Through a sample-barcoded 5' primer and a J-beta primer mix, a second PCR was run for roughly 6 to 11 cycles. One entry per CDR3 protein results from TCRdb running MiXCR on the 5' RACE reads. The sample yields about 800,000 distinct CDR3 sequences, over 45% seen once. The sequencing sample was made of blood. These receptor sequences come from a man in his thirties or forties in good health.

The chain carries TRBV6-5 and TRBJ1-6; D unclear. Germline V gives CDR1 MNHEY, CDR2 SVGAGI. The V end lost 5 bases, the J end lost 1 base, and 9 bases lay between the germline ends. This CDR3 is built from 15 residues. CDR3 nucleotide sequence: TGTGCCAGCAGTACGACACAGTCCTATAATTCACCCCTCCACTTT. This encodes CASSTTQSYNSPLHF.

The chain employs TRBV3-1 and TRBJ2-3, with 11 bases lining up with TRBD2. The CDR3 totals 16 residues. Germline CDR1 and CDR2: LGHDT and YNNKEL (reference sequence). Trimming at V came to 4 bases and at J to 0 bases, leaving 3 bases not matched to a gene. DNA of the CDR3: TGTGCCAGCAGCCGTCGGACTAGCGGGAGCACAGATACGCAGTATTTT. It translates to CASSRRTSGSTDTQYF.

The rearrangement uses TRBV7-9 and TRBJ1-5, with 8 bases fitting TRBD1. This CDR3 comprises 16 residues. The germline V gene encodes CDR1 SEHNR and CDR2 FQNEAQ (reference sequence). V lost 1 base and J lost 3; bases outside the gene matches: 5. The CDR3 spells CASSLGMTGVNQPQHF. In DNA form, the CDR3 reads TGTGCCAGCAGCTTAGGGATGACAGGGGTCAATCAGCCCCAGCATTTT. Supplemented by reference TRBV7-9 and TRBJ1-5, the full variable domain reads DTGVSQNPRHKITKRGQNVTFRCDPISEHNRLYWYRQTLGQGPEFLTYFQNEAQLEKSRLLSDRFSAERPKGSFSTLEIQRTEQGDSAMYLCASSLGMTGVNQPQHFGDGTRLSIL.

The rearrangement uses TRBV12-3 or TRBV12-4 and TRBJ2-5, with a possible D match to TRBD1 (5 bases). Matching the DNA end better, TRBJ2-7 makes the J call doubtful. This CDR3 has 14 residues. The CDR3 nucleotides read TGTGCCAGCAGTTTTCAGGGTATGCCCTACGAGCAGTACTTC. This sequence encodes CASSFQGMPYEQYF.

The chain carries TRBV27 and TRBJ2-6, with D possibly TRBD2 on 5 matching bases. Deletions cut 5 bases from V and 4 bases from J, with 18 bases between. This CDR3 is 17 amino acids long. CDR1 and CDR2 from the germline V gene are MNHEY and SMNVEV (reference sequence). CDR3 amino acids: CASSPGSAHEGANVLTF. CDR3 in DNA: TGTGCCAGCAGTCCGGGATCCGCTCACGAGGGGGCCAACGTCCTGACTTTC.

Only a few counts were recorded for this clonotype. This chain uses TRBV15 with TRBJ2-7; D not resolved. The J call is doubtful: the DNA matches TRBJ2-5 better. In germline, CDR1 is LNHNV, CDR2 YYDKDF (reference sequence). The CDR3 has 15 residues. CDR3 sequence reads: CATSRDEVGQETQYF. The CDR3 bases are TGTGCCACCAGCAGAGATGAGGTGGGGCAAGAGACCCAGTACTTC.

In regard to this clonotype: Given a much more abundant clone one base away, this may be a read error. The CDR3 region has the DNA TGCAGTGCTTTCCCCGCCGGAGCGGAAAAAAACATTCAGTACTTC. Protein: CSAFPAGAEKNIQYF. The genes are TRBV20-1 and TRBJ2-4, with D perhaps TRBD2 (5 bases). The CDR3 totals 15 residues. V was cut by 5 bases and J by 4 bases, with 18 bases left in between. In germline, CDR1 is DFQATT, CDR2 SNEGSKA (reference sequence).

This chain uses TRBV27 with TRBJ1-4; 8 bases are a match to TRBD1. This CDR3 comprises 14 residues. From germline, CDR1 is MNHEY and CDR2 SMNVEV (reference sequence). V gave up 6 bases and J gave up 7 bases; unmatched junction bases: 7. CDR3 sequence: CASRPDRAGEKLFF. The CDR3 DNA reads as TGTGCCAGCAGACCGGACAGGGCTGGTGAAAAACTGTTTTTT.

The chain links TRBV20-1 to TRBJ2-7; possibly TRBD2 for D (6 bases). V was trimmed by 6 bases and J by 2 bases, leaving 20 bases between them. Germline lookup yields CDR1 DFQATT and CDR2 SNEGSKA (reference sequence). The CDR3 covers 15 residues. The CDR3 spells CSAPLLGGGPYEQYF. CDR3 nucleotide sequence: TGCAGTGCCCCTTTATTGGGGGGTGGCCCCTACGAGCAGTACTTC.

The chain couples TRBV3-1 to TRBJ1-5, with D hard to call. The CDR3 has 16 residues. V shed 1 base and J shed 5 bases, with 15 bases lying between them. Germline lookup yields CDR1 LGHDT and CDR2 YNNKEL (reference sequence). The CDR3 DNA reads as TGTGCCAGCAGCCAAGCGTACAGATCGACCTATCAGCCCCAGCATTTT. Protein sequence: CASSQAYRSTYQPQHF.